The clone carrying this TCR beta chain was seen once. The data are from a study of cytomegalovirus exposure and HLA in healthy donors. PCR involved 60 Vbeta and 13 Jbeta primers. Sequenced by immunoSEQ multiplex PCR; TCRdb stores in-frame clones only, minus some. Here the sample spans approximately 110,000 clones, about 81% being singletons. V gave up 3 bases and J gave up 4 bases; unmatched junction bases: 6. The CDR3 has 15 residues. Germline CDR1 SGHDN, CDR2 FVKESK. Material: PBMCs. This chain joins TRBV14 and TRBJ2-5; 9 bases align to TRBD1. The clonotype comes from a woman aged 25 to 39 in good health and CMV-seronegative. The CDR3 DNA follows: TGTGCCAGCAGCCACTACAGGGGGCAGAGAGAGACCCAGTACTTC. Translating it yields CASSHYRGQRETQYF.